The present T cell receptor beta chain was sequenced within a study of regulatory T cells in long-lasting Graves disease. About the study: Antithyroid drugs had been taken by newly diagnosed Graves' patients for under 3 months.

Time point reported: newly diagnosed GD, antithyroid drugs for less than 3 months. TCR sequences were obtained from RNA taken from PBMCs. Investigators report Graves' disease was diagnosed under American Thyroid Association guidelines. CDR3-region Arm-PCR and iRepertoire HTBI primers produced the TCR beta libraries. MiXCR, applied by TCRdb to the multiplex PCR reads, yields one record per CDR3 protein. This table has more than 300,000 distinct CDR3 sequences, about a sixth appearing once. Germline CDR1 reads SGHAT; CDR2 reads FQNNGV. This CDR3 is built from 13 residues. This clonotype was seen many times. One end of the junction varies from germline; a read error may be responsible. The same sample was also used in a study of T cells in Graves' hyperthyroidism and ophthalmopathy. From that paper: Based on clinical symptoms, serum thyroxine and TRAb, thyroid ultrasound and orbital computed tomography, diagnoses were reached. Appearing also in blood were most of the thyroid clonotypes expanded above 0.001.

The source of this sequence is a woman aged 18-29 years with Graves disease. This chain uses TRBV11-2 with TRBJ1-6; D call uncertain. This sample comprised peripheral blood mononuclear cells (PBMCs), obtained at new diagnosis, from a patient treated with antithyroid drugs. This CDR3 is CASSQAENSPLHF. The CDR3 DNA reads as TGCGCCAGCAGCCAAGCCGAGAATTCACCCCTCCACTTT.